This entry lists 15 T cell receptor beta chains sequenced from one sample in a study of T cell changes during pregnancy in multiple sclerosis. Clones were sequenced by immunoSEQ multiplex PCR, and TCRdb holds only the in-frame ones, with some missing. The table records 55,000 to 70,000 clones, around nine tenths of them present only once. The material sequenced was peripheral blood, taken after pregnancy. The source is a female donor with multiple sclerosis, enrolled in a pregnancy study.

This chain joins TRBV5-4 and TRBJ2-7; 14 bases are a match to TRBD2. CDR3 length equals 19 residues. CDR1 and CDR2 from the germline V gene are SGHNT and YYREEE (reference sequence). The V and J ends lost 4 bases and 4 bases, in that order; junction bases with no gene match: 16. This CDR3 is CASSPAGTSGSPSGYEQYF. Here the CDR3 DNA reads TGTGCCAGCAGCCCTGCCGGGACTAGCGGGAGCCCGTCAGGGTACGAGCAGTACTTC.

The V and J genes are TRBV29-1 and TRBJ2-5; TRBD1 agrees at 10 bases. This CDR3 has 16 residues. Germline CDR1 reads SQVTM; CDR2 reads ANQGSEA. Trimming at V came to 6 bases and at J to 5 bases, leaving 15 bases not matched to a gene. CDR3 DNA: TGCAGCGTCACCTCTAGGGGGGACAGGGGAGGTGAGACCCAGTACTTC. Its translation is CSVTSRGDRGGETQYF. Based on the CDR3 plus reference TRBV29-1 and TRBJ2-5, the full variable domain is SAVISQKPSRDICQRGTSLTIQCQVDSQVTMMFWYRQQPGQSLTLIATANQGSEATYESGFVIDKFPISRPNLTFSTLTVSNMSPEDSSIYLCSVTSRGDRGGETQYFGPGTRLLVL.

The gene calls are TRBV30 and TRBJ1-2; 7 bases are a match to TRBD1. The junction had 7 bases not matched to a gene; V was cut back by 2 bases and J by 4 bases. The germline CDR1 and CDR2 sequences are GTSNPN and SVGIG (reference sequence). The CDR3 consists of 14 residues. The chain's CDR3 is CAWSTRGRIYGYTF. CDR3 DNA: TGTGCCTGGAGTACGAGGGGGCGCATCTATGGCTACACCTTC.

The chain has TRBV9 and TRBJ2-5; no reliable D call. V was cut by 3 bases and J by 4 bases, with 13 bases left in between. The CDR3 loop spans 14 amino acids. In germline, CDR1 is SGDLS, CDR2 YYNGEE. CDR3 sequence reads: CASSATGIRETQYF. CDR3 DNA sequence: TGTGCCAGCAGCGCTACGGGTATTAGAGAGACCCAGTACTTC.

This clone was seen more than once but under ten times. The chain has TRBV19 and TRBJ1-6; D uncertain. The germline CDR1 and CDR2 sequences are LNHDA and SQIVND (reference sequence). The V and J ends lost 3 bases and 8 bases respectively, with 5 bases between them. The CDR3 is 12 residues long. CDR3: CASSIEDSPLHF. The CDR3 DNA is TGTGCCAGTAGTATTGAGGATTCACCCCTCCACTTT.

The chain combines TRBV2 with TRBJ1-4; D call uncertain. The germline gives CDR1 SNHLY, CDR2 FYNNEI. The CDR3 covers 13 residues. The V gene lost 3 bases and the J gene lost 12 bases, with 14 bases spanning the gap. The CDR3 loop reads CASSDAPFSQLFF. The CDR3 DNA follows: TGTGCCAGCAGTGATGCGCCCTTTTCCCAACTGTTTTTT.

This sequence joins TRBV19 and TRBJ1-2; 9 bases match TRBD1. Per germline, CDR1 LNHDA and CDR2 SQIVND (reference sequence). Germline trimming cut 5 bases from V and 4 bases from J; bases unmatched to any gene: 8. The CDR3 has 15 amino acids. CDR3 sequence reads: CASSGQGRGSYGYTF. CDR3 DNA: TGTGCCAGTAGTGGACAGGGGCGAGGGTCCTATGGCTACACCTTC.

The rearrangement joins TRBV7-3 to TRBJ2-1; TRBD1 agrees at 9 bases. The CDR3 is 18 residues long. CDR1 SGHTA and CDR2 FQGTGA come from the germline V gene. Trimming took 5 bases from V and 1 from J; bases not matched to a gene: 12. The DNA for the CDR3 is TGTGCCAGCAGCCTGAAGCTGCCGACAGGGGGGTCCTACAATGAGCAGTTCTTC. Translated: CASSLKLPTGGSYNEQFF.

About this clone itself: One end of the junction fails to match germline, which may point to a read error. The gene calls are TRBV5-5 and TRBJ2-7; 9 nucleotides agree with TRBD1. Per the germline V gene, CDR1 is SGHKS and CDR2 is YYEKEE (reference sequence). The CDR3 contains 14 residues. The CDR3: CASSLEDRGYAQYF. The DNA of the CDR3 is TGTGCCAGCAGCTTGGAGGACAGGGGCTACGCGCAGTACTTC.

This clone was counted a single time. The J gene is TRBJ2-2, the V gene TRBV4-3, with 10 positions matching TRBD2. CDR1 is LGHNA, CDR2 YSLEER, per germline. Unmatched junction bases numbered 11, after V lost 4 bases and J lost 3 bases. CDR3 size: 18 residues. CDR3 in amino acids: CASSPNLSGGADTGELFF. The CDR3 DNA sequence: TGCGCCAGCAGCCCGAATCTAAGCGGGGGGGCGGACACCGGGGAGCTGTTTTTT.

V is TRBV7-8 and J is TRBJ2-6; D call uncertain. The CDR3 is 14 residues long. Germline CDR1 is SGHVS and CDR2 is FQNEAQ. Trimming removed 1 base at V and 2 bases at J, with 3 bases between. The chain's CDR3 is CASSLGPGANVLTF. The DNA of the CDR3 is TGTGCCAGCAGCTTAGGGCCTGGGGCCAACGTCCTGACTTTC.

The chain carries TRBV2 and TRBJ1-6; D is possibly TRBD1 (6 bases). Germline-derived CDR1 and CDR2 are SNHLY and FYNNEI. The CDR3 has 14 amino acids. With 5 bases removed from V and 5 bases from J, the gap between germline ends came to 10 bases. In DNA, the CDR3 is TGTGCCAGCAGTCCTACAGGGAATAATTCACCCCTCCACTTT. This codes for CASSPTGNNSPLHF.

The chain employs TRBV7-8 and TRBJ1-5; D is undetermined. CDR3 length: 15 residues. Trimming shortened V by 4 bases and J by 4 bases, and 14 bases separated the two germline ends. Germline lookup yields CDR1 SGHVS and CDR2 FQNEAQ. In nucleotides, the CDR3 is TGTGCCAGCAGCTACGTCGGGAGGACTAATCAGCCCCAGCATTTT. Amino acid sequence: CASSYVGRTNQPQHF.

V and J are TRBV19 and TRBJ2-2; 8 nucleotides agree with TRBD2. Losses at the gene ends were 4 bases for V and 5 bases for J; bases not matched to a gene: 9. The CDR3 consists of 16 residues. Germline lookup yields CDR1 LNHDA and CDR2 SQIVND (reference sequence). CDR3 in DNA: TGTGCCAGTAGTACGGAACTAGCGGCATCTACCGGGGAGCTGTTTTTT. It translates to CASSTELAASTGELFF. The whole variable domain, remainder taken from reference TRBV19 and TRBJ2-2, is DGGITQSPKYLFRKEGQNVTLSCEQNLNHDAMYWYRQDPGQGLRLIYYSQIVNDFQKGDIAEGYSVSREKKESFPLTVTSAQKNPTAFYLCASSTELAASTGELFFGEGSRLTVL.

V and J are TRBV27 and TRBJ2-7; 9 bases are shared with TRBD1. The length of the CDR3 is 13 residues. The V and J ends lost 5 bases and 3 bases, in that order; junction bases with no gene match: 2. CDR1 and CDR2 from the germline V gene are MNHEY and SMNVEV (reference sequence). The CDR3 protein is CASSTGGGYEQYF. As DNA, the CDR3 is TGTGCCAGCAGTACAGGGGGCGGCTACGAGCAGTACTTC.